What follows are 20 T cell receptor beta chains derived from one specimen sequenced in a study of cytomegalovirus exposure and HLA in healthy donors. 60 Vbeta and 13 Jbeta primers were used in PCR. TCRdb's table, derived via immunoSEQ multiplex PCR, lists solely in-frame clones and lacks some. Here the sample spans about 200,000 clones, 70% to 80% being singletons. The sample taken for sequencing was PBMCs. The source of these receptors is a woman aged 25 to 39 in good health and CMV-seronegative.

The rearrangement uses TRBV9 and TRBJ1-6; D is ambiguous. The CDR3 extends over 14 amino acids. The V end was cut by 0 bases, the J end by 6 bases, with 7 bases between. The germline V gene encodes CDR1 SGDLS and CDR2 YYNGEE. CDR3 region: CASSVESGNSPLHF. The CDR3 DNA sequence: TGTGCCAGCAGCGTAGAGAGCGGTAATTCACCCCTCCACTTT.

This chain joins TRBV6-5 and TRBJ2-5; 7 positions agree with TRBD1. Trimming removed 4 bases from V and 2 bases from J; junction bases left unmatched: 4. Germline CDR1 MNHEY, CDR2 SVGAGI. This CDR3 has 14 amino acids. CDR3 DNA sequence: TGTGCCAGCAGTTCGGGACAGCTACAAGAGACCCAGTACTTC. Its translation: CASSSGQLQETQYF.

A remark on this clone: The sample carries other DNA sequences with the same CDR3. The V gene is TRBV5-1, the J gene TRBJ2-2, with TRBD2 matching over 11 bases. This CDR3 has 15 residues. Germline trimming cut 0 bases from V and 5 bases from J; bases unmatched to any gene: 0. The germline gives CDR1 SGHRS, CDR2 YFSETQ. CDR3 nucleotides: TGCGCCAGCAGCTTGGGACTAGCGGGAACCGGGGAGCTGTTTTTT. Protein: CASSLGLAGTGELFF.

The chain couples TRBV7-8 to TRBJ2-7; weak D call: TRBD1 (5 bases). The CDR3 is 12 amino acids. In germline, CDR1 is SGHVS, CDR2 FQNEAQ. Trimming took off 6 bases at V and 4 bases at J, with 10 bases between the two ends. The CDR3 protein is CASSPKGYEQYF. CDR3 in DNA: TGTGCCAGCAGTCCGAAGGGGTACGAGCAGTACTTC.

This chain joins TRBV11-2 and TRBJ1-1, with D possibly TRBD1 on 5 matching bases. Trimming left V 8 bases short and J 1 base short, with 14 bases between. Germline values: CDR1 SGHAT, CDR2 FQNNGV. CDR3 length: 14 residues. CDR3 bases: TGTGCCAGCGAGTCAGGGTGGGAGAACACTGAAGCTTTCTTT. Its protein product is CASESGWENTEAFF.

The gene calls are TRBV7-2 and TRBJ2-5; the D gene is possibly TRBD2 (5 bases). The DNA matches TRBJ2-7 better at its end, which makes the J call doubtful. The germline CDR1 and CDR2 sequences are SGHTA and FQGNSA. CDR3 length: 14 amino acids. DNA of the CDR3: TGTGCCAGCAGCCCCCGGGCGGGTGGCTACGAGCAGTACTTC. Amino acids: CASSPRAGGYEQYF.

The chain employs TRBV5-1 and TRBJ2-7; 13 bases align to TRBD2. After removal of 7 bases from V and 6 bases from J, the junction contained 10 bases not matched to a gene. This CDR3 has 15 amino acids. The germline CDR1 and CDR2 sequences are SGHRS and YFSETQ. The CDR3 is CASSISGLAGVEQYF. CDR3 bases: TGCGCCAGCTCTATTTCCGGACTAGCGGGAGTCGAGCAGTACTTC.

The rearrangement uses TRBV30 and TRBJ2-7, with 11 bases aligning to TRBD2. V dropped 2 bases and J dropped 4; count of bases not matched to a gene: 4. The CDR3 is made up of 14 amino acids. CDR1 is GTSNPN and CDR2 is SVGIG in the germline V gene (reference sequence). CDR3 sequence reads: CAWSPGLAAYEQYF. The CDR3 region has the DNA TGTGCCTGGAGTCCGGGACTAGCGGCTTACGAGCAGTACTTC.

The chain is built from TRBV19 and TRBJ1-1; the match to TRBD1 covers 11 bases. J lost 3 bases, V lost 3 bases, and 6 bases had no gene match. The CDR3 is 16 residues long. Germline loops: CDR1 LNHDA, CDR2 SQIVND (reference sequence). The CDR3 DNA reads TGTGCCAGTAGTATTTGGACAGGGGGCAGTTACACTGAAGCTTTCTTT. Its protein product is CASSIWTGGSYTEAFF.

The chain employs TRBV13 and TRBJ2-3; the match to TRBD2 covers 10 bases. After removal of 0 bases from V and 2 bases from J, the junction contained 2 bases not matched to a gene. CDR1 and CDR2 (germline): PRHDT, FYEKMQ (reference sequence). This CDR3 has 16 amino acids. The CDR3 DNA reads as TGTGCCAGCAGCTTAGGACTAGCGGGATCCACAGATACGCAGTATTTT. This translates into CASSLGLAGSTDTQYF.

This sequence joins TRBV7-9 and TRBJ2-3; 7 nucleotides line up with TRBD1. Trimming cost V 5 bases and J 2 bases; bases outside gene matches: 7. The CDR3 covers 15 residues. The germline V gene encodes CDR1 SEHNR and CDR2 FQNEAQ (reference sequence). The CDR3 sequence is CASSRGDSFTDTQYF. Written as DNA, the CDR3 is TGTGCCAGCAGCCGTGGGGACAGCTTCACAGATACGCAGTATTTT. Filled out from reference TRBV7-9 and TRBJ2-3, the complete variable domain reads DTGVSQNPRHKITKRGQNVTFRCDPISEHNRLYWYRQTLGQGPEFLTYFQNEAQLEKSRLLSDRFSAERPKGSFSTLEIQRTEQGDSAMYLCASSRGDSFTDTQYFGPGTRLTVL.

In regard to this clone: Compared with germline, one end of the junction differs, possibly owing to a read error. The chain links TRBV2 to TRBJ1-2; D remains unclear. The CDR3 is 14 residues long. Germline values: CDR1 SNHLY, CDR2 FYNNEI. The CDR3 region is CASSAPGRGSGYPF. The DNA of the CDR3 is TGTGCCAGCAGTGCACCGGGCCGAGGGAGCGGCTACCCCTTC.

The J gene is TRBJ2-7, the V gene TRBV5-1, with D maybe TRBD2 (5 bases). This CDR3 is 14 amino acids long. Trimming removed 3 bases at V and 2 bases at J, with 12 bases between. Germline V gene data show CDR1 as SGHRS and CDR2 as YFSETQ. CDR3: CASSSQKRAYEQYF. Here the CDR3 DNA reads TGCGCCAGCAGCTCACAGAAGAGGGCCTACGAGCAGTACTTC.

Only one count was recorded for this clone. The CDR3 spells CASADPYSYNEQFF. In DNA form, the CDR3 reads TGTGCCAGTGCCGATCCCTACTCCTACAATGAGCAGTTCTTC. The chain joins TRBV19 to TRBJ2-1; D gene uncertain. Germline lookup yields CDR1 LNHDA and CDR2 SQIVND (reference sequence). CDR3 size: 14 residues. Trimming took 8 bases from V and 0 from J, leaving 11 bases between them.

CDR3 loop: CASSLGPGIAGELFF. CDR3 nucleotides: TGTGCCAGCAGTCTGGGTCCGGGAATTGCCGGGGAGCTGTTTTTT. The chain has TRBV28 and TRBJ2-2; the D gene is possibly TRBD2 (5 bases). This CDR3 contains 15 residues. CDR1 and CDR2 from the germline V gene are MDHEN and SYDVKM. The V end was cut by 5 bases, the J end by 6 bases, with 16 bases between.

This clone was recorded only once. DNA of the CDR3: TGTGCCAGCAGCCAGGGGGCATCGATAGAGACCCAGTACTTC. This codes for CASSQGASIETQYF. The chain has TRBV5-4 and TRBJ2-5, with TRBD1 matching over 8 bases. The junction had 6 bases not matched to a gene; V was cut back by 4 bases and J by 4 bases. This CDR3 region has 14 residues. The germline gives CDR1 SGHNT, CDR2 YYREEE (reference sequence).

V gene TRBV5-6 combines with J gene TRBJ2-7; 7 bases align to TRBD2. The CDR3 is made up of 12 amino acids. Germline lookup yields CDR1 SGHDT and CDR2 YYEEEE. V dropped 4 bases and J dropped 6; count of bases not matched to a gene: 4. Written as DNA, the CDR3 is TGTGCCAGCAGCGCCGGCGGGGGCGAGCAGTACTTC. Residues: CASSAGGGEQYF.

The rearrangement links TRBV27 to TRBJ1-2, with 7 bases lining up with TRBD1. Germline V gene lookup returns CDR1 MNHEY and CDR2 SMNVEV (reference sequence). The CDR3 sequence is 14 residues long. The V gene end was trimmed by 5 bases and the J gene end by 8 bases; junction bases not matched to a gene: 11. The CDR3 coding sequence is TGTGCCAGCAGTCCGACAGGGAACGTATGGGGCTACACCTTC. Its protein is CASSPTGNVWGYTF.

This clone showed up just a few times. This chain uses TRBV7-9 with TRBJ2-3, with a tentative D call TRBD1 (5 bases). From germline, CDR1 is SEHNR and CDR2 FQNEAQ (reference sequence). V was cut by 1 base and J by 5 bases, with 13 bases left in between. The CDR3 is 15 amino acids. This CDR3 reads CASSLGAGQGDTQYF. The CDR3 coding sequence is TGTGCCAGCAGCTTAGGGGCAGGCCAGGGAGATACGCAGTATTTT.

This clone was counted a single time. The gene calls are TRBV11-3 and TRBJ1-4; a weak D match, TRBD1 (6 bases). This CDR3 comprises 14 residues. Germline CDR1 and CDR2: SGHNT and YENEEA. Trimming removed 7 bases at V and 8 bases at J, with 17 bases between. The DNA of the CDR3 is TGTGCCAGCAAGCCCCCCAGGGGAAGCGAAAAACTGTTTTTT. It encodes CASKPPRGSEKLFF.